This record concerns one T cell receptor (beta chain) sequence. This entry comes from a study of OX40 agonist ivuxolimab in advanced cancers. This CDR3 contains 17 residues. CDR1 is SEHNR and CDR2 is FQNEAQ in the germline V gene (reference sequence). The V end lost 4 bases, the J end lost 1 base, and 14 bases lay between the germline ends. The repertoire was sequenced with immunoSEQ multiplex PCR; TCRdb's copy has only in-frame clones and lacks some. The data hold 30,000 to 40,000 clones, with 65% to 80% observed a single time. This TCR came from an adult with an advanced solid tumor such as melanoma, head and neck, liver or kidney cancer. The sample was CD4+ or CD8+ T cells sorted from blood, taken in a trial of the OX40 agonist ivuxolimab. The rearrangement uses TRBV7-9 and TRBJ1-6; a weak D match, TRBD1 (6 bases). In nucleotides, the CDR3 is TGTGCCAGCAGCTCGGGAGGGGGAGCGTCCTATAATTCACCCCTCCACTTT. Amino acids: CASSSGGGASYNSPLHF.